This T cell receptor (beta chain) was profiled in a study of cytomegalovirus exposure and HLA in healthy donors. About the study: Drawn from HLA-typed donors, about 85 million unique TCRs were held in an early data release. Findings and limits, study-wide: Sequencing likely produced, as an artifact, a cluster of highly shared sequence variants. 16,951 TCR beta sequences were associated with HLA alleles at 0.05 false discovery rate in a later analysis.

This clone has a handful of counts. Antigen: not known. With 60 Vbeta and 13 Jbeta primers, the PCR was carried out. Assay: immunoSEQ multiplex PCR; the TCRdb copy retains only in-frame clones and omits some. The data show 150,000 to 250,000 clones, 80% to 85% seen once. Per the germline V gene, CDR1 is MGHRA and CDR2 is YSYEKL. V lost 4 bases and J lost 0; bases outside the gene matches: 3. This CDR3 region has 16 residues. Material: PBMCs. This chain joins TRBV4-1 and TRBJ2-4, with 10 bases aligning to TRBD2. The sequence came from a woman aged 45-59 years in good health and CMV-seropositive. CDR3: CASSPGLAAAKNIQYF. CDR3 nucleotide sequence: TGCGCCAGCAGCCCAGGACTAGCGGCAGCCAAAAACATTCAGTACTTC.